The clone carrying this TCR beta chain was counted once. Antigen: not known. The data stem from a study of PD-L1 blockade in urothelial cancer. Study at large: In the patient group, about 85% of the roughly 30 were males with bladder-origin urothelial cancer. Of prior chemotherapy regimens, patients had received between 0 and 3. Study conclusions and caveats: Tumor-associated TCR clones expanded more in blood at 3 weeks in patients with durable benefit.

TCRdb's copy holds only in-frame clones and misses some; the assay was immunoSEQ multiplex PCR. Here the sample spans over 15,000 clones, around nine tenths being singletons. In germline, CDR1 is SGHAT, CDR2 FQNNGV. The CDR3 is made up of 15 amino acids. Trimming removed 2 bases at V and 8 bases at J, with 18 bases between. As to time point: pretreatment peripheral blood. Each patient supplied 1 to 8 pretreatment and on-treatment samples. The specimen comprised PBMCs, sampled around atezolizumab (anti-PD-L1) treatment. The receptor was isolated from a man between 65 and 80 years old with urothelial cancer. This chain links TRBV11-2 with TRBJ1-2; maybe TRBD1 (5 bases). The CDR3 bases are TGTGCCAGCAGCTTACCGGGGGGACGGTCGAGGGGCTACACCTTC. Encoded protein: CASSLPGGRSRGYTF.